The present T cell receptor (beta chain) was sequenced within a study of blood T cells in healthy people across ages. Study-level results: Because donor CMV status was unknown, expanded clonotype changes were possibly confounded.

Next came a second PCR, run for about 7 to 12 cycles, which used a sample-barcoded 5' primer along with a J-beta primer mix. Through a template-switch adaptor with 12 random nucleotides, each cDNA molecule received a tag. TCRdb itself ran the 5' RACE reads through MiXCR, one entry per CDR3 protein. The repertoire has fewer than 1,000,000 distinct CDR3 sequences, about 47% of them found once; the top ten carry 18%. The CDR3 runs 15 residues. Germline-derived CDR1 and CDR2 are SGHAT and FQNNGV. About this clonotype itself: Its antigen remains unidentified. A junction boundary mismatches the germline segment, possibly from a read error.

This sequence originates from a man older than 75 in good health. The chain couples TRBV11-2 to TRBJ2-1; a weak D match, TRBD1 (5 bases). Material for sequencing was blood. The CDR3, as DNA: TGTGCCAGCACCTTAGGACACCTCCCGGGTAATGAGCAGTTCTTC. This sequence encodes CASTLGHLPGNEQFF.